The TCR beta chain under discussion was sequenced for a study of cytomegalovirus exposure and HLA in healthy donors. The CDR3 loop spans 18 amino acids. V was cut by 4 bases and J by 1 base, with 21 bases left in between. Germline V gene lookup returns CDR1 SGHRS and CDR2 YFSETQ. The study ran its PCR with 60 Vbeta and 13 Jbeta primers. Profiling relied on immunoSEQ multiplex PCR, and the TCRdb table lists in-frame clones only, not all of them. The sample holds about 130,000 clones, roughly three quarters seen once. V gene TRBV5-1 combines with J gene TRBJ2-4; a possible D gene is TRBD1 (6 bases). The clonotype comes from a man in his forties in good health and CMV-seronegative. Material for sequencing was PBMCs. CDR3 region: CASSRVGTKGSAKNIQYF. CDR3 DNA sequence: TGCGCCAGCAGCCGCGTCGGGACAAAGGGTTCGGCCAAAAACATTCAGTACTTC.